A single sample gave rise to the 24 T cell receptor beta chains below, sequenced in a study of cytomegalovirus exposure and HLA in healthy donors (dated by TCRdb to about 2017). The library was produced with the immunoSEQ multiplex PCR assay. A mixture of 60 forward primers for TCR Vbeta segments and 13 reverse primers for TCR Jbeta segments was used in the multiplex PCR. TCRdb holds this immuneACCESS table with in-frame rearrangements only. Some clones are missing; in checked studies, unresolved V genes explain under half, and the rest has no known cause. This sample holds about 150,000 clones; 60% to 85% were observed only once. About 3.1% of the sample is in the top ten clones. Sequenced: PBMCs. The receptors come from a woman aged 45-65 years in good health and CMV-seropositive.

The DNA of the CDR3 is TGTGCCAGCAGTTACGAGGGGACAGGTTGGGCTGAAGCTTTCTTT. It codes for CASSYEGTGWAEAFF. V gene TRBV6-6 combines with J gene TRBJ1-1, with 8 nucleotides matching TRBD1. The V and J ends lost 2 bases and 6 bases, in that order; junction bases with no gene match: 8. This CDR3 spans 15 amino acids. Germline-derived CDR1 and CDR2 are MNHNY and SVGAGI (reference sequence).

This chain connects TRBV4-3 to TRBJ1-2; the match to TRBD1 covers 10 bases. Germline V gene lookup returns CDR1 LGHNA and CDR2 YSLEER. This CDR3 has 15 residues. V dropped 0 bases and J dropped 6; count of bases not matched to a gene: 4. This CDR3 reads CASSQEPGQGHGYTF. CDR3 bases: TGCGCCAGCAGCCAAGAACCGGGACAGGGGCATGGCTACACCTTC.

V usage is TRBV27 and J usage is TRBJ2-1; 13 bases are shared with TRBD2. The CDR3 is made up of 15 amino acids. The ends lost 2 bases at V and 5 bases at J; junction bases unmatched: 0. Germline V gene data show CDR1 as MNHEY and CDR2 as SMNVEV (reference sequence). CDR3: CASSLGTSGNNEQFF. DNA for the CDR3: TGTGCCAGCAGTTTAGGGACTAGCGGGAACAATGAGCAGTTCTTC.

The chain carries TRBV5-4 and TRBJ1-1, with D possibly TRBD1 on 6 matching bases. V was clipped by 3 bases and J by 5 bases, with 14 bases between them. Germline-derived CDR1 and CDR2 are SGHNT and YYREEE (reference sequence). This CDR3 region has 14 residues. In DNA, the CDR3 is TGTGCCAGCAGCTCTCAGGGGATTCGGACTGAAGCTTTCTTT. Its protein product is CASSSQGIRTEAFF.

The J gene is TRBJ2-5, the V gene TRBV19; TRBD2 might be the D (5 bases). This CDR3 has 15 residues. V lost 6 bases, J lost 4 bases, and 18 bases lay in between. The germline CDR1 and CDR2 sequences are LNHDA and SQIVND (reference sequence). CDR3 protein: CASSPRTEARETQYF. CDR3 DNA sequence: TGTGCCAGTAGCCCCCGGACTGAGGCGAGAGAGACCCAGTACTTC.

The chain combines TRBV18 with TRBJ2-6, with TRBD2 as a possible D gene (5 bases). Per the germline V gene, CDR1 is KGHSH and CDR2 is LQKENI. There are 14 residues in the CDR3. Trimming left V 3 bases short and J 4 bases short, with 7 bases between. This CDR3 is CASSPGGGANVLTF. The CDR3 DNA reads as TGTGCCAGCTCACCGGGCGGGGGGGCCAACGTCCTGACTTTC.

The chain employs TRBV4-3 and TRBJ2-7, with 7 bases identical to TRBD1. Looked up from germline, CDR1 is LGHNA and CDR2 is YSLEER. This CDR3 contains 15 residues. The J segment lost 7 bases and the V segment lost 0 bases, leaving 9 bases of the junction unmatched. CDR3 bases: TGCGCCAGCAGCCAAGATCGACAGGGAGTAGGGGAGCAGTACTTC. The encoded protein is CASSQDRQGVGEQYF.

V usage is TRBV28 and J usage is TRBJ1-2; tentative D call: TRBD1 (6 bases). The CDR3 covers 14 residues. Deletions cut 3 bases from V and 12 bases from J, with 20 bases between. CDR1 and CDR2 from the germline V gene are MDHEN and SYDVKM. The CDR3 DNA reads TGTGCCAGCAGTTTCCCCGGACAGCCAGGAAAAGACACCTTC. This gives the protein CASSFPGQPGKDTF.

The chain employs TRBV30 and TRBJ1-2; D is unresolved. Deletions cut 0 bases from V and 2 bases from J, with 7 bases between. There are 13 residues in the CDR3. Germline-derived CDR1 and CDR2 are GTSNPN and SVGIG (reference sequence). The CDR3 DNA sequence: TGTGCCTGGAGTGTACAGAGAAACTATGGCTACACCTTC. Translating it yields CAWSVQRNYGYTF.

The V and J genes are TRBV7-2 and TRBJ2-2; 9 positions match TRBD1. The germline V gene has CDR1 SGHTA and CDR2 FQGNSA. The J segment lost 2 bases and the V segment lost 1 base, leaving 5 bases of the junction unmatched. This CDR3 comprises 17 residues. For the CDR3, the DNA is TGTGCCAGCAGCTTAGGGGGGACAGGGTTCAACACCGGGGAGCTGTTTTTT. This sequence encodes CASSLGGTGFNTGELFF.

The gene calls are TRBV29-1 and TRBJ1-1; D perhaps matches TRBD1 (5 bases). There are 13 residues in the CDR3. CDR1 is SQVTM, CDR2 ANQGSEA, per germline. Trimming took off 4 bases at V and 4 bases at J, with 13 bases between the two ends. In nucleotides, the CDR3 is TGCAGCGTTGTCCGGGAGAGGGGCACTGAAGCTTTCTTT. This gives the protein CSVVRERGTEAFF.

The chain carries TRBV28 and TRBJ1-5, with D uncertain. The CDR3 totals 14 residues. Trimming removed 5 bases from V and 9 bases from J, with 17 bases in between. Germline V gene data show CDR1 as MDHEN and CDR2 as SYDVKM. As DNA, the CDR3 is TGTGCCAGCAGTCTCCGGGTCCGCGATACGCCCCAGCATTTT. It specifies CASSLRVRDTPQHF.

J is TRBJ2-2 and V is TRBV7-9, with a possible D match to TRBD1 (7 bases). CDR1 is SEHNR and CDR2 is FQNEAQ in the germline V gene (reference sequence). This CDR3 comprises 17 residues. V gave up 1 base and J gave up 2 bases, with 14 bases separating them. The CDR3 region is CASSLEVQGGNTGELFF. The CDR3 nucleotides are TGTGCCAGCAGCTTAGAAGTGCAGGGGGGAAACACCGGGGAGCTGTTTTTT. Full variable domain (outside the CDR3, taken from reference TRBV7-9 and TRBJ2-2): DTGVSQNPRHKITKRGQNVTFRCDPISEHNRLYWYRQTLGQGPEFLTYFQNEAQLEKSRLLSDRFSAERPKGSFSTLEIQRTEQGDSAMYLCASSLEVQGGNTGELFFGEGSRLTVL.

V gene TRBV9 combines with J gene TRBJ2-1; 7 nucleotides agree with TRBD2. With V trimmed by 4 bases and J by 4 bases, 11 bases remained unmatched. The CDR3 is 16 amino acids. CDR1 and CDR2 (germline): SGDLS, YYNGEE. The CDR3: CASSPRVGEGYNEQFF. The DNA for the CDR3 is TGTGCCAGCAGCCCCCGTGTGGGGGAGGGTTACAATGAGCAGTTCTTC.

The J gene is TRBJ2-7, the V gene TRBV5-6; TRBD1 matches 11 bases. Germline assignment: CDR1 SGHDT and CDR2 YYEEEE. The CDR3 is made up of 15 amino acids. The V gene end was trimmed by 0 bases and the J gene end by 6 bases; junction bases not matched to a gene: 5. CDR3 nucleotide sequence: TGTGCCAGCAGCTTGGCCGGGACAGGGGGTCGCGAGCAGTACTTC. Protein product: CASSLAGTGGREQYF.

The gene calls are TRBV6-1 and TRBJ1-6; 10 bases map to TRBD1. V gave up 1 base and J gave up 0 bases; unmatched junction bases: 3. The V gene's germline CDR1 is MNHNS and CDR2 SASEGT. The CDR3 sequence is 18 residues long. The CDR3 loop is CASSEVGQGSSYNSPLHF. The CDR3 coding sequence is TGTGCCAGCAGTGAAGTGGGACAGGGGAGCTCCTATAATTCACCCCTCCACTTT.

The chain recombines TRBV28 with TRBJ2-4; 8 nucleotides align to TRBD1. V was clipped by 5 bases and J by 7 bases; unmatched bases: 7. Germline V gene sequence: CDR1 MDHEN, CDR2 SYDVKM. The CDR3 is made up of 14 amino acids. The CDR3 coding sequence is TGTGCCAGCAGTGGACAGGGCGGGCGGAACATTCAGTACTTC. It encodes CASSGQGGRNIQYF.

The chain is built from TRBV19 and TRBJ1-1; maybe TRBD1 (6 bases). V was cut by 5 bases and J by 3 bases, with 19 bases left in between. The CDR3 is 16 amino acids. CDR1 and CDR2 (germline): LNHDA, SQIVND (reference sequence). CDR3: CASSPNSPTGDTEAFF. CDR3 coding DNA: TGTGCCAGTAGTCCAAACTCCCCGACAGGCGACACTGAAGCTTTCTTT. Using reference TRBV19 and TRBJ1-1 for the parts outside the CDR3, the full variable domain is DGGITQSPKYLFRKEGQNVTLSCEQNLNHDAMYWYRQDPGQGLRLIYYSQIVNDFQKGDIAEGYSVSREKKESFPLTVTSAQKNPTAFYLCASSPNSPTGDTEAFFGQGTRLTVV.

The CDR3 spells CASSRNGLVSQNTQYF. Written as DNA, the CDR3 is TGCGCCAGCAGCCGAAACGGACTAGTATCCCAGAATACGCAGTATTTT. The chain is built from TRBV5-1 and TRBJ2-3; 7 nucleotides agree with TRBD2. The V gene's germline CDR1 is SGHRS and CDR2 YFSETQ. The CDR3 covers 16 residues. With V trimmed by 4 bases and J by 7 bases, 15 bases remained unmatched. Full variable domain (remainder filled in from reference TRBV5-1 and TRBJ2-3): KAGVTQTPRYLIKTRGQQVTLSCSPISGHRSVSWYQQTPGQGLQFLFEYFSETQRNKGNFPGRFSGRQFSNSRSEMNVSTLELGDSALYLCASSRNGLVSQNTQYFGPGTRLTVL.

The chain combines TRBV28 with TRBJ1-1; D is possibly TRBD1 (5 bases). Per germline, CDR1 MDHEN and CDR2 SYDVKM. V was shortened by 6 bases and J by 4 bases, with 18 bases between the two germline ends. The CDR3 spans 15 residues. The CDR3 loop reads CASSYPYTTGTEAFF. The CDR3, as DNA: TGTGCCAGCAGCTACCCGTATACCACAGGCACTGAAGCTTTCTTT.

The V gene is TRBV9, the J gene TRBJ2-7; possible D gene TRBD2, 5 bases. Germline V CDR1 and CDR2: SGDLS, YYNGEE. Trimming shortened V by 4 bases and J by 6 bases, and 11 bases separated the two germline ends. The CDR3 runs 12 residues. The CDR3 DNA follows: TGTGCCAGCAGCCGGAGGAGTTCCGAGCAGTACTTC. It codes for CASSRRSSEQYF.

The gene calls are TRBV21-1 and TRBJ1-5; the table names TRBD1, a call not compared with the DNA. TRBV21-1 has pseudogene status. The CDR3 contains 14 residues. The DNA for the CDR3 is TGTGCCAGCCCCCCCCAGGGCAGCAATCAGCCCCAGCATTTT. Its protein product is CASPPQGSNQPQHF.

Concerning this clone itself: The junction departs from germline at one end; a sequencing error may be responsible. The chain employs TRBV28 and TRBJ1-2; D not resolved. Germline V gene data show CDR1 as MDHEN and CDR2 as SYDVKM. This CDR3 has 13 amino acids. CDR3 in amino acids: CASSPPVGRRAGF. CDR3 nucleotide sequence: TGTGCCAGCAGTCCCCCAGTGGGCAGGCGAGCCGGCTTC.

This chain uses TRBV7-9 with TRBJ2-1; 10 nucleotides line up with TRBD2. The CDR3 runs to 16 residues. The germline V gene has CDR1 SEHNR and CDR2 FQNEAQ (reference sequence). V lost 0 bases to trimming and J lost 9 bases; unmatched junction nucleotides: 8. The chain's CDR3 is CASSLALLAGEGEQFF. The CDR3 region has the DNA TGTGCCAGCAGCTTAGCATTGCTAGCGGGAGAGGGTGAGCAGTTCTTC.